This T cell receptor beta chain came from a study of cytomegalovirus exposure and HLA in healthy donors (dated by TCRdb to 2016 to 2017). Some background on the complete study: An earlier analysis of roughly 570 of the donors reported approximately 280 Gb of sequence data and 117 million unique TCR beta sequences obtained from approximately 180 million T cells. Typing coverage varied by locus: roughly 629-630 donors for A, B, C, DRB1 and DQB1; roughly 520 for DQA1; about 590 for DPA1; fewer than 480 for DPB1. About 280 gigabases of sequencing data and approximately 85 million unique TCR sequences were included in an early release covering roughly 600 HLA-typed donors. Among 398 genotyped donors of the cohort, an average of approximately 240,000 unique TCR beta nucleotide sequences were sequenced per donor, 15% to 20% of them non-productive. The study combined high-throughput TCR immunosequencing, statistical association of individual TCRs with disease status, and machine learning to predict cytomegalovirus infection status. Rather than using new phenotypic data, the later analysis identified candidate immune exposures from TCR beta sequences and from how often those sequences occurred across donors. Class I and class II HLA loci were covered by the typing at four-digit resolution. The study was designed to test whether signatures of past pathogen exposure could be identified by cataloging public T cell receptors. In a later genetic analysis, genome-wide SNP genotypes for about 65% of the roughly 700 donors were used, and that subset was treated as a discovery cohort. The study profiled the T cell repertoires of 500 to 800 subjects by immunosequencing and related them to cytomegalovirus serostatus. Because of strong linkage in the cohort, roughly five DR-DQ haplotypes were treated as single units for association and clustering. To decide whether each TCR beta V gene segment behaved as functional or pseudogenic, an earlier analysis of fewer than 750 of the donors relied on high-throughput TCR beta sequencing. Besides the first cohort of under 700 subjects, a separate validation cohort made up of around 120 different subjects was used. Donor age, sex, ethnicity and CMV serostatus were collected together with the repertoire data. Every repertoire in the discovery cohort had been generated on one and the same sequencing platform. A later analysis re-examined previously published TCR beta repertoires from more than 650 donors and added high-resolution HLA genotyping to investigate patterns of TCR occurrence. Among the roughly 430 genotyped donors, around 81% belonged to the genetic ancestry cluster associated with self-reported Caucasian donors.

Reading the germline V gene gives CDR1 KGHSH and CDR2 LQKENI. For this chain, trimming is 5 bases at the V end and 8 bases at the J end, and the number of junction bases without a gene match is 13. Its CDR3 holds 17 amino acids, cysteine through phenylalanine. The retained sequence is limited to the CDR3, 51 bases, with the frame set at the first base. Study-level results and caveats: Broadly in line with IMGT annotations, most TCR beta V segments showed up in productive rearrangements about 87% or about 30% of the time in an earlier analysis of several hundred of the donors. V-gene and J-gene trimming of TCR beta chains was associated with a missense DCLRE1C variant in a later genetic analysis, and the association was replicated in an independent cohort. Because HLA typing was missing for some donors at each locus, association tests included only the typed subset. While some public TCRs were present in many individuals, most TCR sequences turned up only very rarely across donors. The presence/absence analyses assumed that sequencing depth was roughly uniform across donors, and that assumption may not be true. According to a later analysis, most CMV-associated TCR beta chains appeared to be HLA-restricted, and the HLA associations seemed to be driven largely by CMV exposure. When HLA alleles, especially DR and DQ, strongly co-occurred, TCR associations were difficult to assign to individual alleles. The classifier was reported to diagnose cytomegalovirus status with high specificity and sensitivity in both the original and validation cohorts. The authors suggested that the approach could potentially be generalized to other disease states and immunological phenotypes. Linkage disequilibrium might explain the correlated functional status among segregating V segments, but an unknown experimental factor could not be ruled out. Three of the identified cytomegalovirus-associated TCR beta chains were confirmed in vitro to be specific for cytomegalovirus antigens. A later analysis found that HLA-associated TCR beta chains were more clonally expanded and had lower generation probabilities than equally common non-associated chains. In a later analysis, 15,000 to 20,000 TCR beta sequences were associated with specific HLA alleles at a false discovery rate of 0.05. The cohort was sequenced for TCR beta chains only, and without alpha or paired-chain data the features that could be detected were limited. Over 15 rarely observed V segments, including chromosome 9 orphons, were excluded from the earlier analysis of 550 to 700 of the donors because counts were too low. CMV serostatus was the only immune exposure information available for the cohort. A cluster of highly shared sequence variants was judged likely to represent a technical artifact of the sequencing pipeline. Some IMGT-functional V segments, including TRBV6-2 and TRBV6-3, could not be distinguished by the 87-base-pair reads and were therefore excluded. A further reported finding was that TCR beta sequences accurately predicted the HLA-A and HLA-B alleles for most subjects in the first cohort. According to a later analysis, TCR association rates differed among HLA loci, with DRB1 alleles showing the most associated TCRs and HLA-C alleles showing the fewest. According to a later analysis, parvovirus B19, influenza, CMV and Epstein-Barr virus appeared linked to several top co-occurrence clusters. According to a later genetic analysis, donors in an Asian-associated ancestry cluster had fewer N-insertions in productive TCRs than the roughly 670-donor mean. The study listed 150 to 200 TCR beta chains as associated with cytomegalovirus.

Libraries came from the immunoSEQ multiplex PCR assay. For the multiplex PCR, a mixture combining 60 forward primers for TCR Vbeta segments and 13 reverse primers for TCR Jbeta segments was used. The CDR3 region of rearranged TCR beta genes was amplified from genomic DNA by a multiplex PCR assay. On the Illumina HiSeq System, the amplified TCR beta libraries were sequenced as 87-base-pair reads. Under the source paper's analysis protocol: A later analysis tallied tens of millions of unique TCR beta chains across the 666 repertoires, and around 12 million of those chains were shared by two or more donors. To remove PCR and sequencing errors, raw reads were error-corrected and collapsed into unique sequences using a nearest-neighbor algorithm that merged closely related sequences. To assign V, D and J gene segments, CDR3 sequences were aligned to IMGT reference sequences. Each retained sequence needed at least a six-nucleotide match to both a V gene segment and a J gene segment. A rearrangement counted as productive if the CDR3 had no stop codons and remained in frame with V and J, and every other rearrangement counted as non-productive. CDR3 was defined by IMGT convention, running from the second conserved V-encoded cysteine to the conserved J-encoded phenylalanine. The earlier analysis of around 640 of the donors excluded sequences that lacked an unambiguous match to a single V gene segment. In an earlier analysis of about 590 of the donors, a V segment was called functional when productive rearrangements were above 56.7%, and segregating when the standard deviation between donors exceeded 5%. A statistical classification framework was developed to diagnose cytomegalovirus status using the catalog of TCR beta chain sequences. In a later analysis, TCR nucleotide sequences were compared against IMGT/GENE-DB human TR gene sequences so that V and J genes could be assigned. Using the TCRdist pipeline, a later analysis assigned CDR3 sequences along with most-parsimonious VDJ recombination scenarios. In a later analysis, each TCR beta chain was defined by its CDR3 amino acid sequence together with its V-gene family, and reads lacking a unique V-gene family were excluded. As a way to deal with suspected cross-contamination and a sequencing artifact, a later analysis dropped under 600 nucleotide sequences that were highly shared and had low generation probability. A later analysis calculated a clonal expansion index for each public chain from normalized within-repertoire ranks of inferred template counts. A later analysis computed generation probabilities with a VDJ recombination model fitted to out-of-frame rearrangements, and checked the results against IGoR. In a later analysis, hypergeometric tests were used to score TCR-TCR, TCR-HLA and TCR-CMV co-occurrence, with a repertoire-size bias correction applied to TCR pairs. In a later analysis, false discovery rates were estimated by permuting HLA or CMV assignments 20 times. In a later analysis, co-occurring TCRs were grouped using DBSCAN, and TCRdist sequence similarity was added for clustering within HLA-allele-positive subsets. Repertoires with fewer than 30,000 or more than 120,000 public chains were left out of co-occurrence clustering, as were five repertoires with anomalous nucleotide sharing. Entries here come from immuneACCESS through TCRdb and include only in-frame sequences with V and J called. Some clones fail to appear in such tables; in the studies checked, an unresolved V gene covers under half of the shortfall, and the cause of the remainder is unknown. V and J calls and clone size are as listed in that table; D and trimming were resolved from the DNA. In this sample the table shows 130,000 to 150,000 clones, around four fifths of which occur a single time. The top ten constitute around 10% of the sample.

The cohort was made up of 666 healthy bone marrow donors. All cohort members were sampled while nominally healthy, although unrecorded immune exposures were likely present. The donor was CMV seropositive and was included in the group of 250 to 350 seropositive cohort members. A peripheral blood sample was provided by each donor, and peripheral blood mononuclear cells were used for TCR beta sequencing. The Qiagen DNeasy Blood Extraction Kit was used to extract genomic DNA from the blood cell samples. About this clone: This receptor's antigen is unknown. No qualities accompany the bases; no much larger clone lies one base away.

Sequenced: PBMCs. This clonotype was obtained from a woman aged 60-75 years in good health and CMV-seropositive. This receptor chain uses TRBV18 and TRBJ2-1; 12 middle bases align to TRBD2. The CDR3 reads CASSSLAGGLLGDEQFF. The DNA reads TGTGCCAGCTCATCACTAGCGGGAGGCCTACTGGGGGATGAGCAGTTCTTC.